This T cell receptor (beta chain) is from a study of CD8 T cells in ankylosing spondylitis. V was clipped by 3 bases and J by 3 bases; unmatched bases: 5. CDR1 and CDR2 (germline): SGHNT, YYREEE (reference sequence). This CDR3 has 15 amino acids. This clonotype has more than one count but fewer than ten. As yet, its antigen is unknown. Libraries of TCR beta came from quantitative 5'-RACE with molecular barcodes. TCRdb processed the 5' RACE reads anew with MiXCR; each CDR3 protein has one entry. The sample records roughly 370,000 distinct CDR3 sequences, under 25% being singletons. Findings and limits, study-wide: There was reportedly significant enrichment of clones that were disease-linked in matched ankylosing spondylitis synovial fluid. Typical of ankylosing spondylitis blood, it appeared, was a TCR beta motif of eight highly homologous variants. CD8+ disease-linked clones were present at relatively low frequencies in blood. Reactive arthritis synovial fluid and blood were previously reported to contain some motif variants.

The receptor's source is a male donor with ankylosing spondylitis. The sequencing input was blood, either unsorted or a sorted T cell fraction (not recorded which). The chain links TRBV5-4 to TRBJ2-1; 8 nucleotides match TRBD2. CDR3: CASSSTGGFYNEQFF. CDR3 in DNA: TGTGCCAGCAGCTCCACGGGGGGGTTCTACAATGAGCAGTTCTTC.